These 24 T cell receptor beta chains share one sample of origin, sequenced in a study of blood T cell repertoires in COVID-19. TCRdb's table, derived via immunoSEQ multiplex PCR, lists solely in-frame clones and lacks some. In the table there are tens of thousands of clones, 88% of which are singletons. The source material was peripheral blood. These receptor sequences come from a human donor in a cohort sampled during active COVID-19.

This sequence joins TRBV7-6 and TRBJ2-3; TRBD1 matches 10 bases. The length of the CDR3 is 16 residues. Trimming took 3 bases from V and 5 from J; bases not matched to a gene: 8. Germline loops: CDR1 SGHVS, CDR2 FNYEAQ. The CDR3 DNA follows: TGTGCCAGCAGCTTTAGTTGGGACAGGGGAAAAGATACGCAGTATTTT. Translation gives CASSFSWDRGKDTQYF.

J is TRBJ2-7 and V is TRBV7-9; D is possibly TRBD2 (5 bases). Trimming took off 4 bases at V and 3 bases at J, with 13 bases between the two ends. CDR1 and CDR2 (germline): SEHNR, FQNEAQ (reference sequence). The length of the CDR3 is 14 residues. The CDR3 is CASSSLARGYEQYF. CDR3 DNA: TGTGCCAGCAGCTCCCTCGCCCGGGGCTACGAGCAGTACTTC.

This chain connects TRBV4-1 to TRBJ1-5; 10 positions agree with TRBD1. V gave up 4 bases and J gave up 7 bases; unmatched junction bases: 7. The CDR3 consists of 15 residues. Germline V gene sequence: CDR1 MGHRA, CDR2 YSYEKL. CDR3 loop: CASSLTGTGEQPQHF. The DNA of the CDR3 is TGCGCCAGCAGCCTGACCGGGACAGGGGAACAGCCCCAGCATTTT.

The V gene is TRBV9, the J gene TRBJ2-2, with 15 nucleotides matching TRBD2. CDR3 size: 17 residues. Trimming removed 2 bases from V and 8 bases from J; junction bases left unmatched: 7. Germline CDR1 reads SGDLS; CDR2 reads YYNGEE. The DNA of the CDR3 is TGTGCCAGCAGCGTTTTGGGACTAGCGGGAGGAGAGGGGGAGCTGTTTTTT. It translates to CASSVLGLAGGEGELFF.

The chain uses TRBV5-1 and TRBJ2-1; D unclear. Between the trimmed V and J ends, which lost 0 bases and 9 bases, there was a span of 13 bases. CDR3 length equals 14 residues. Germline CDR1 is SGHRS and CDR2 is YFSETQ. For the CDR3, the DNA is TGCGCCAGCAGCTTGGAGGCCGCTGGGCTTGAGCAGTTCTTC. It specifies CASSLEAAGLEQFF.

The gene calls are TRBV7-9 and TRBJ2-5; 9 bases align to TRBD1. The CDR3 is 15 residues long. Trimming cost V 5 bases and J 0 bases; bases outside gene matches: 4. Germline V gene lookup returns CDR1 SEHNR and CDR2 FQNEAQ (reference sequence). CDR3 protein: CASSTGQGYQETQYF. CDR3 sequence (DNA): TGTGCCAGCAGCACGGGACAGGGATACCAAGAGACCCAGTACTTC. Looking up the rest from reference TRBV7-9 and TRBJ2-5 gives the full variable domain: DTGVSQNPRHKITKRGQNVTFRCDPISEHNRLYWYRQTLGQGPEFLTYFQNEAQLEKSRLLSDRFSAERPKGSFSTLEIQRTEQGDSAMYLCASSTGQGYQETQYFGPGTRLLVL.

This rearrangement joins TRBV7-2 to TRBJ2-7; D is possibly TRBD1 (5 bases). CDR1 and CDR2 from the germline V gene are SGHTA and FQGNSA. The CDR3 extends over 14 amino acids. Trimming stripped 5 bases from V and 0 bases from J, with 11 bases between. The DNA of the CDR3 is TGTGCCAGCAGCAAGACAGCCAGCTCCTACGAGCAGTACTTC. Its translation: CASSKTASSYEQYF.

This chain links TRBV5-1 with TRBJ2-1; 11 bases match TRBD2. The CDR3 runs 15 residues. Germline CDR1 reads SGHRS; CDR2 reads YFSETQ. Trimming took 0 bases from V and 6 from J; bases not matched to a gene: 2. CDR3 coding DNA: TGCGCCAGCAGCTTGGGTCTAGCGGGGGGCAATGAGCAGTTCTTC. Protein product: CASSLGLAGGNEQFF.

This clone was observed a handful of times. The V and J genes are TRBV30 and TRBJ2-7, with D possibly TRBD1 on 6 matching bases. This CDR3 comprises 12 residues. The germline CDR1 and CDR2 sequences are GTSNPN and SVGIG (reference sequence). V was clipped by 2 bases and J by 6 bases, with 11 bases between them. The CDR3 loop is CAWSKQGSEQYF. DNA for the CDR3: TGTGCCTGGAGTAAACAGGGTAGCGAGCAGTACTTC.

The chain links TRBV2 to TRBJ2-5, with unresolved D. Germline V gene data show CDR1 as SNHLY and CDR2 as FYNNEI. This CDR3 comprises 13 residues. Trimming pared 3 bases from V and 2 bases from J, leaving 7 bases between. The CDR3 protein is CASSELRQETQYF. DNA of the CDR3: TGTGCCAGCAGTGAGCTCAGGCAAGAGACCCAGTACTTC.

The chain is built from TRBV19 and TRBJ2-1; 11 positions match TRBD1. CDR3 length equals 13 residues. The V gene end was trimmed by 6 bases and the J gene end by 9 bases; junction bases not matched to a gene: 4. Germline V gene sequence: CDR1 LNHDA, CDR2 SQIVND (reference sequence). CDR3 region: CASRRTGGGEQFF. The CDR3 DNA follows: TGTGCCAGTAGGCGGACAGGGGGCGGTGAGCAGTTCTTC.

The rearrangement uses TRBV15 and TRBJ2-3, with D possibly being TRBD2 (5 bases). Trimming shortened V by 0 bases and J by 6 bases, and 13 bases separated the two germline ends. The germline gives CDR1 LNHNV, CDR2 YYDKDF (reference sequence). The CDR3 covers 15 residues. This CDR3 is CATSRDNGGRDTQYF. The CDR3 DNA is TGTGCCACCAGCAGAGATAATGGAGGCCGTGATACGCAGTATTTT.

V and J are TRBV5-1 and TRBJ2-2; 10 bases are shared with TRBD2. The CDR3 loop spans 15 amino acids. Germline values: CDR1 SGHRS, CDR2 YFSETQ. The V segment lost 3 bases and the J segment 4 bases; nucleotides outside the gene matches: 3. The CDR3 reads CASSSQREGTGELFF. For the CDR3, the DNA is TGCGCCAGCAGCTCCCAGCGGGAGGGCACCGGGGAGCTGTTTTTT. The full variable domain, its missing parts supplied by reference TRBV5-1 and TRBJ2-2, is KAGVTQTPRYLIKTRGQQVTLSCSPISGHRSVSWYQQTPGQGLQFLFEYFSETQRNKGNFPGRFSGRQFSNSRSEMNVSTLELGDSALYLCASSSQREGTGELFFGEGSRLTVL.

The chain uses TRBV2 and TRBJ1-4, with D possibly TRBD1 on 6 matching bases. Per germline, CDR1 SNHLY and CDR2 FYNNEI. CDR3 length: 15 amino acids. Trimming removed 1 base from V and 3 bases from J, with 9 bases in between. This CDR3 reads CASSEGQDPNEKLFF. CDR3 bases: TGTGCCAGCAGTGAAGGACAGGACCCTAATGAAAAACTGTTTTTT.

J is TRBJ2-1 and V is TRBV6-2 or TRBV6-3; 15 positions match TRBD2. CDR1 and CDR2 (germline): MNHEY, SVGEGT. The CDR3 sequence is 18 residues long. J lost 6 bases, V lost 6 bases, and 12 bases had no gene match. CDR3 DNA: TGTGCCAGCAGCCCCGGGACTAGCGGGGGGATTGGTTCCAATGAGCAGTTCTTC. Its protein product is CASSPGTSGGIGSNEQFF.

This clone was counted once. J is TRBJ2-2 and V is TRBV21-1; the D call of TRBD2 is as the table states it, not checked on the DNA. TRBV21-1 is a documented pseudogene. The CDR3 spans 18 residues. The CDR3 DNA reads TGTGCCAGCAGCCCTCAGACTATCGCGGGAGCGAACACCGGGGAGCTGTTTTTT. Protein sequence: CASSPQTIAGANTGELFF.

The genes are TRBV28 and TRBJ2-3, with D perhaps matching TRBD1 (8 bases). V shed 2 bases and J shed 2 bases, with 20 bases lying between them. The CDR3 runs 18 residues. Germline CDR1 and CDR2: MDHEN and SYDVKM. CDR3 residues: CASSLSGQGLLLTDTQYF. The DNA of the CDR3 is TGTGCCAGCAGTTTAAGCGGACAGGGACTATTACTCACAGATACGCAGTATTTT.

The V gene is TRBV5-1, the J gene TRBJ1-4; D is unresolved. V lost 7 bases to trimming and J lost 8 bases, with 9 bases between them. The CDR3 consists of 11 residues. Germline V gene lookup returns CDR1 SGHRS and CDR2 YFSETQ. The chain's CDR3 is CASGGWEKLFF. Here the CDR3 DNA reads TGCGCCAGCGGAGGATGGGAAAAACTGTTTTTT.

This chain joins TRBV10-3 and TRBJ1-1; perhaps TRBD1 as D (6 bases). CDR1 and CDR2 (germline): ENHRY, SYGVKD. The CDR3 spans 16 residues. V lost 3 bases and J 5 bases, leaving 19 bases between the germline ends. CDR3 DNA sequence: TGTGCCATCAGTGATCGAGGTCAGGGGCCAGGGACTGAAGCTTTCTTT. Encoded protein: CAISDRGQGPGTEAFF.

This chain uses TRBV23-1 with TRBJ1-5; possible D gene TRBD1, 5 bases. TRBV23-1 falls under the ORF class, with uncertain function. This CDR3 region has 15 residues. Trimming removed 3 bases from V and 4 bases from J, with 13 bases in between. The CDR3 loop is CASSHSVQENQPQHF. CDR3 DNA: TGCGCCAGCAGTCACTCGGTACAGGAAAATCAGCCCCAGCATTTT.

The rearrangement uses TRBV15 and TRBJ2-7; 16 nucleotides line up with TRBD2. V lost 3 bases, J lost 1 base, and 15 bases stayed unmatched. Germline V gives CDR1 LNHNV, CDR2 YYDKDF (reference sequence). The CDR3 length is 21 residues. This chain's CDR3 is CATSSSRPSGTSGRASYEQYF. DNA for the CDR3: TGTGCCACCAGCAGTTCCAGGCCCTCCGGGACTAGCGGGAGGGCTTCCTACGAGCAGTACTTC.

The chain recombines TRBV3-1 (or the pseudogene TRBV3-2) with TRBJ2-3, with 7 bases identical to TRBD2. The CDR3 is 15 amino acids. With 4 bases clipped from V and 0 bases from J, the junction kept 4 bases outside the gene matches. CDR1 LGHDT and CDR2 YNNKEL come from the germline V gene (reference sequence). Written as DNA, the CDR3 is TGTGCCAGCAGCCCTAGCGGCATTAGCACAGATACGCAGTATTTT. Translated: CASSPSGISTDTQYF.

V gene TRBV12-5 combines with J gene TRBJ2-5; 16 bases align to TRBD2. Germline CDR1 LGHNT, CDR2 FRNRAP. With 6 bases clipped from V and 10 bases from J, the junction kept 14 bases outside the gene matches. The CDR3 is made up of 17 amino acids. For the CDR3, the DNA is TGTGCTAGTGGAGATACCGGGACTAGCGGGAGGGGACTCAGCCAGTACTTC. This codes for CASGDTGTSGRGLSQYF. Complete variable domain (other parts from reference TRBV12-5 and TRBJ2-5): DARVTQTPRHKVTEMGQEVTMRCQPILGHNTVFWYRQTMMQGLELLAYFRNRAPLDDSGMPKDRFSAEMPDATLATLKIQPSEPRDSAVYFCASGDTGTSGRGLSQYFGPGTRLLVL.

This CDR3 reads CASSPWGTGVPPEAFF. Written as DNA, the CDR3 is TGCGCCAGCAGCCCATGGGGGACAGGGGTTCCTCCTGAAGCTTTCTTT. The rearrangement links TRBV4-1 to TRBJ1-1, with TRBD1 matching over 10 bases. The length of the CDR3 is 16 residues. The V gene end was trimmed by 4 bases and the J gene end by 6 bases; junction bases not matched to a gene: 11. The germline CDR1 and CDR2 sequences are MGHRA and YSYEKL.